Each of the 32 T cell receptor beta chains below was sequenced from the same sample in a study of identical twins. From the 5' RACE reads, TCRdb called clonotypes with MiXCR, one entry per CDR3 protein. The table has a few hundred thousand distinct CDR3 sequences, less than 25% seen once. This same sample was also part of a study on T cells expressing NK-cell markers.

What was sequenced was CD4+ T cells sorted from blood. Receptors originate from a young woman in good health.

The chain is built from TRBV5-1 and TRBJ1-4; TRBD1 is a possible D gene (6 bases). The germline CDR1 and CDR2 sequences are SGHRS and YFSETQ. V was trimmed by 0 bases and J by 6 bases, leaving 9 bases between them. The CDR3 runs 14 residues. The CDR3: CASSLGPGDEKLFF. CDR3 DNA sequence: TGCGCCAGCAGCTTGGGACCAGGGGATGAAAAACTGTTTTTT.

This chain connects TRBV4-3 to TRBJ2-2; D uncertain. The CDR3 is made up of 14 amino acids. Germline CDR1 is LGHNA and CDR2 is YSLEER. V shed 0 bases and J shed 8 bases, with 10 bases lying between them. The DNA of the CDR3 is TGCGCCAGCAGCCAAGATAGAGCATCAGGGGAGCTGTTTTTT. Translation: CASSQDRASGELFF.

This clonotype was observed a handful of times. This chain joins TRBV20-1 and TRBJ2-1, with TRBD2 identical over 7 bases. CDR3 length: 14 residues. Trimming took 3 bases from V and 2 from J; bases not matched to a gene: 4. Germline CDR1 is DFQATT and CDR2 is SNEGSKA (reference sequence). The CDR3 nucleotides read TGCAGTGCTAGGGGAGGGTTCCCCTACAATGAGCAGTTCTTC. Translating gives CSARGGFPYNEQFF.

The gene calls are TRBV20-1 and TRBJ1-2; D unclear. The germline CDR1 and CDR2 sequences are DFQATT and SNEGSKA (reference sequence). This CDR3 is 13 amino acids long. The V and J ends lost 3 bases and 10 bases respectively, with 18 bases between them. This chain's CDR3 is CSARGSASPDYTF. The CDR3 DNA sequence: TGCAGTGCTAGGGGATCAGCAAGCCCGGACTACACCTTC.

This clonotype was detected only once. The rearrangement links TRBV7-2 to TRBJ1-1; D is ambiguous. This CDR3 has 16 amino acids. Germline V CDR1 and CDR2: SGHTA, FQGNSA. Trimming pared 7 bases from V and 1 base from J, leaving 19 bases between. The CDR3 loop reads CASMRFIVGRNTEAFF. CDR3 bases: TGTGCCAGCATGCGTTTCATTGTTGGACGGAACACTGAAGCTTTCTTT.

This clonotype has a handful of counts. The rearrangement joins TRBV12-3 or TRBV12-4 to TRBJ2-7, with TRBD2 matching 12 bases. CDR3 length: 14 residues. Trimming removed 11 bases from V and 2 bases from J; junction bases left unmatched: 7. The DNA for the CDR3 is TGTGCCTCCAGACTAGCGGGAGAAACCTACGAGCAGTACTTC. Amino acids: CASRLAGETYEQYF.

This chain uses TRBV9 with TRBJ2-2; D possibly corresponds to TRBD1 (6 bases). Germline CDR1 is SGDLS and CDR2 is YYNGEE. V lost 4 bases and J 1 base, leaving 11 bases between the germline ends. There are 15 residues in the CDR3. The CDR3 loop is CASSPQTGNTGELFF. The CDR3 DNA is TGTGCCAGCAGCCCCCAGACAGGGAACACCGGGGAGCTGTTTTTT.

The gene calls are TRBV5-1 and TRBJ1-3; 7 positions agree with TRBD1. Germline V CDR1 and CDR2: SGHRS, YFSETQ. This CDR3 has 15 amino acids. The ends lost 4 bases at V and 0 bases at J; junction bases unmatched: 4. The CDR3 loop is CASSPTGNSGNTIYF. The CDR3 nucleotides read TGCGCCAGCAGCCCGACAGGGAACTCTGGAAACACCATATATTTT.

This clonotype was seen a few times. This sequence joins TRBV9 and TRBJ2-1, with D possibly TRBD1 on 6 matching bases. There are 15 residues in the CDR3. Trimming removed 3 bases from V and 4 bases from J, with 14 bases in between. Germline CDR1 is SGDLS and CDR2 is YYNGEE. The CDR3 loop is CASSANTGFYNEQFF. DNA of the CDR3: TGTGCCAGCAGCGCGAATACAGGGTTTTACAATGAGCAGTTCTTC.

V usage is TRBV12-3 or TRBV12-4 and J usage is TRBJ1-2; D not certain. The ends were cut back, 5 bases at V and 0 bases at J, with 7 bases in the middle. The CDR3 sequence is 13 residues long. The CDR3: CASSIGTNYGYTF. CDR3 DNA: TGTGCCAGCAGTATAGGAACTAACTATGGCTACACCTTC.

J is TRBJ2-2 and V is TRBV11-1; unclear D gene. Between the trimmed V and J ends, which lost 1 base and 0 bases, there was a span of 15 bases. This CDR3 has 18 residues. Germline CDR1 and CDR2: SGHAT and FQDESV (reference sequence). CDR3 in amino acids: CASSLVYTAHSNTGELFF. CDR3 DNA: TGTGCCAGCAGCTTAGTCTATACAGCACACTCGAACACCGGGGAGCTGTTTTTT.

The V and J genes are TRBV10-3 and TRBJ2-7; D is possibly TRBD1 (5 bases). Germline V gene sequence: CDR1 ENHRY, CDR2 SYGVKD. This CDR3 comprises 12 residues. V was cut by 5 bases and J by 7 bases, with 12 bases left in between. This CDR3 reads CAISSQGEEQYF. The CDR3, as DNA: TGTGCCATCAGTTCTCAGGGTGAGGAGCAGTACTTC.

The rearrangement uses TRBV20-1 and TRBJ2-3; tentative D call: TRBD2 (6 bases). V shed 6 bases and J shed 8 bases, with 12 bases lying between them. The germline gives CDR1 DFQATT, CDR2 SNEGSKA (reference sequence). This CDR3 spans 11 amino acids. The chain's CDR3 is CSAEEGATQYF. The CDR3 coding sequence is TGCAGTGCGGAGGAGGGAGCTACGCAGTATTTT.

This clonotype was counted at least ten times. This chain joins TRBV6-1 and TRBJ1-6; 8 nucleotides line up with TRBD1. The V segment lost 5 bases and the J segment 1 base; nucleotides outside the gene matches: 4. This CDR3 has 16 amino acids. The germline V gene has CDR1 MNHNS and CDR2 SASEGT. The CDR3 nucleotides are TGTGCCAGCAGTCTAAGACAGGGGTCCTATAATTCACCCCTCCACTTT. Its protein is CASSLRQGSYNSPLHF.

This rearrangement joins TRBV5-1 to TRBJ2-7, with 9 bases fitting TRBD1. The CDR3 loop spans 15 amino acids. Losses at the gene ends were 1 base for V and 3 bases for J; bases not matched to a gene: 5. Germline V gives CDR1 SGHRS, CDR2 YFSETQ. The CDR3: CASSLSTGGIYEQYF. The DNA for the CDR3 is TGCGCCAGCAGCTTGTCGACAGGGGGGATCTACGAGCAGTACTTC.

This clonotype has more than one count but fewer than ten. CDR3 sequence: CASSEVGQETQYF. In DNA, the CDR3 is TGTGCCAGCAGCGAAGTCGGTCAAGAGACCCAGTACTTC. The rearrangement joins TRBV5-4 to TRBJ2-5; D unclear. The CDR3 runs to 13 residues. CDR1 is SGHNT and CDR2 is YYREEE in the germline V gene (reference sequence). Trimming took off 4 bases at V and 2 bases at J, with 9 bases between the two ends. Complete variable domain (other parts from reference TRBV5-4 and TRBJ2-5): ETGVTQSPTHLIKTRGQQVTLRCSSQSGHNTVSWYQQALGQGPQFIFQYYREEENGRGNFPPRFSGLQFPNYSSELNVNALELDDSALYLCASSEVGQETQYFGPGTRLLVL.

This chain uses TRBV10-3 with TRBJ2-7; 10 bases are a match to TRBD2. CDR1 is ENHRY, CDR2 SYGVKD, per germline. This CDR3 is built from 12 residues. V was pared by 1 base and J by 9 bases, with 0 bases of the junction left unmatched. The CDR3 protein is CAISELAGGQYF. CDR3 coding DNA: TGTGCCATCAGTGAGTTAGCGGGAGGGCAGTACTTC.

The chain carries TRBV12-3 or TRBV12-4 and TRBJ1-2; 8 nucleotides agree with TRBD1. The length of the CDR3 is 14 residues. Unmatched junction bases numbered 6, after V lost 5 bases and J lost 4 bases. CDR3 nucleotides: TGTGCCAGCAGTACACCAGGGGGCGGCTATGGCTACACCTTC. Residues: CASSTPGGGYGYTF.

The V gene is TRBV5-1, the J gene TRBJ2-3; 14 positions agree with TRBD2. Germline loops: CDR1 SGHRS, CDR2 YFSETQ. This CDR3 region has 18 residues. The V gene end was trimmed by 4 bases and the J gene end by 0 bases; junction bases not matched to a gene: 7. For the CDR3, the DNA is TGCGCCAGCAGCCCGGGACTAGCGGGGGCAGCTAGCACAGATACGCAGTATTTT. Translation: CASSPGLAGAASTDTQYF.

This clonotype occurred a few times. The chain links TRBV4-3 to TRBJ2-1; D is uncertain. The CDR3 is 13 amino acids. In germline, CDR1 is LGHNA, CDR2 YSLEER. V was cut by 4 bases and J by 9 bases, with 13 bases left in between. This CDR3 is CASSRDPMGEQFF. The CDR3 DNA follows: TGCGCCAGCAGCCGAGACCCGATGGGTGAGCAGTTCTTC.

The V gene is TRBV2, the J gene TRBJ2-1, with TRBD2 matching 8 bases. V shed 2 bases and J 5 bases; nucleotides not matched to a gene: 8. This CDR3 is built from 16 residues. Germline values: CDR1 SNHLY, CDR2 FYNNEI. CDR3 protein: CASSELSGSPDNEQFF. DNA of the CDR3: TGTGCCAGCAGTGAATTAAGCGGGAGCCCAGACAATGAGCAGTTCTTC.

This clonotype has just a few counts. V usage is TRBV20-1 and J usage is TRBJ2-7, with TRBD2 as a possible D gene (6 bases). V lost 5 bases and J lost 2, with 19 bases in between. Germline V gives CDR1 DFQATT, CDR2 SNEGSKA (reference sequence). The CDR3 covers 15 residues. The CDR3 protein is CSALGDSSHPYEQYF. The CDR3 coding sequence is TGCAGTGCTCTCGGGGACTCATCGCACCCCTACGAGCAGTACTTC.

J is TRBJ1-2 and V is TRBV3-1, with 7 positions matching TRBD1. CDR3 length: 14 amino acids. V shed 4 bases, J shed 5 bases, and the junction held 7 bases outside the gene matches. Germline-derived CDR1 and CDR2 are LGHDT and YNNKEL (reference sequence). The CDR3 DNA follows: TGTGCCAGCAGCCTTTGGACAGGAGTTTATGGCTACACCTTC. Protein product: CASSLWTGVYGYTF.

V gene TRBV9 combines with J gene TRBJ2-2; 7 positions match TRBD2. This CDR3 comprises 16 residues. After removal of 4 bases from V and 5 bases from J, the junction contained 11 bases not matched to a gene. CDR1 is SGDLS, CDR2 YYNGEE, per germline. CDR3 nucleotides: TGTGCCAGCAGCCCACGCGGGGGACTCATGACCGGGGAGCTGTTTTTT. Translation: CASSPRGGLMTGELFF.

In this sample, this clonotype turned up many times. The rearrangement joins TRBV7-2 to TRBJ2-1, with 7 bases that match TRBD1. There are 14 residues in the CDR3. V lost 3 bases and J lost 8; bases outside the gene matches: 7. CDR1 and CDR2 (germline): SGHTA, FQGNSA. The CDR3 region has the DNA TGTGCCAGCAGCTTGATGACAGGGAGCGATGAGCAGTTCTTC. It codes for CASSLMTGSDEQFF.

V usage is TRBV7-9 and J usage is TRBJ2-2; tentatively, D is TRBD2 (5 bases). Germline CDR1 and CDR2: SEHNR and FQNEAQ (reference sequence). The CDR3 runs to 14 residues. V lost 7 bases and J lost 6, with 15 bases in between. The CDR3 loop reads CASKLQEVAGELFF. The CDR3 coding sequence is TGTGCCAGCAAACTCCAGGAGGTAGCCGGGGAGCTGTTTTTT.

This clonotype was observed a few times. This rearrangement joins TRBV6-2 or TRBV6-3 to TRBJ1-1; 7 nucleotides align to TRBD1. Germline lookup yields CDR1 MNHEY and CDR2 SVGEGT. Trimming removed 4 bases from V and 4 bases from J; junction bases left unmatched: 15. The CDR3 is made up of 17 amino acids. CDR3 protein: CASSSDQWTGRFTEAFF. CDR3 DNA sequence: TGTGCCAGCAGTTCCGACCAATGGACAGGACGATTCACTGAAGCTTTCTTT.

This clonotype was picked up a small number of times. The rearrangement uses TRBV6-5 and TRBJ2-3; TRBD2 is a possible D gene (6 bases). V shed 0 bases and J shed 6 bases, with 16 bases lying between them. Germline-derived CDR1 and CDR2 are MNHEY and SVGAGI. The CDR3 consists of 16 residues. In DNA, the CDR3 is TGTGCCAGCAGTTACTCGAGTGGCGGGATAACGGATACGCAGTATTTT. Encoded protein: CASSYSSGGITDTQYF.

The chain has TRBV14 and TRBJ1-2, with 8 bases matching TRBD1. Trimming at V came to 4 bases and at J to 4 bases, leaving 8 bases not matched to a gene. From germline, CDR1 is SGHDN and CDR2 FVKESK. The CDR3 has 15 residues. CDR3 DNA: TGTGCCAGCAGCCCGGACAGGGATAGACCCTATGGCTACACCTTC. The encoded protein is CASSPDRDRPYGYTF.

The rearrangement uses TRBV9 and TRBJ2-1, with TRBD2 matching 8 bases. Germline V CDR1 and CDR2: SGDLS, YYNGEE. The V and J ends lost 2 bases and 9 bases, in that order; junction bases with no gene match: 13. The CDR3 runs to 16 residues. The CDR3 loop is CASSVVSGGGRGEQFF. The CDR3 coding sequence is TGTGCCAGCAGCGTTGTGTCGGGAGGGGGACGCGGTGAGCAGTTCTTC.

This rearrangement joins TRBV7-9 to TRBJ1-2; 8 nucleotides line up with TRBD1. Trimming took 5 bases from V and 2 from J; bases not matched to a gene: 13. The CDR3 covers 17 residues. Germline lookup yields CDR1 SEHNR and CDR2 FQNEAQ (reference sequence). The chain's CDR3 is CASSTGGTGVVNYGYTF. The CDR3 coding sequence is TGTGCCAGCAGCACCGGCGGGACAGGCGTCGTCAACTATGGCTACACCTTC. Drawing the rest from reference TRBV7-9 and TRBJ1-2, the complete variable domain is DTGVSQNPRHKITKRGQNVTFRCDPISEHNRLYWYRQTLGQGPEFLTYFQNEAQLEKSRLLSDRFSAERPKGSFSTLEIQRTEQGDSAMYLCASSTGGTGVVNYGYTFGSGTRLTVV.

This clonotype was observed a few times. The chain joins TRBV20-1 to TRBJ2-7; D call uncertain. Per the germline V gene, CDR1 is DFQATT and CDR2 is SNEGSKA (reference sequence). This CDR3 has 12 residues. Trimming left V 7 bases short and J 3 bases short, with 13 bases between. The CDR3, as DNA: TGCAGTGTCACTGACAAGGACTACGAGCAGTACTTC. Its translation is CSVTDKDYEQYF.